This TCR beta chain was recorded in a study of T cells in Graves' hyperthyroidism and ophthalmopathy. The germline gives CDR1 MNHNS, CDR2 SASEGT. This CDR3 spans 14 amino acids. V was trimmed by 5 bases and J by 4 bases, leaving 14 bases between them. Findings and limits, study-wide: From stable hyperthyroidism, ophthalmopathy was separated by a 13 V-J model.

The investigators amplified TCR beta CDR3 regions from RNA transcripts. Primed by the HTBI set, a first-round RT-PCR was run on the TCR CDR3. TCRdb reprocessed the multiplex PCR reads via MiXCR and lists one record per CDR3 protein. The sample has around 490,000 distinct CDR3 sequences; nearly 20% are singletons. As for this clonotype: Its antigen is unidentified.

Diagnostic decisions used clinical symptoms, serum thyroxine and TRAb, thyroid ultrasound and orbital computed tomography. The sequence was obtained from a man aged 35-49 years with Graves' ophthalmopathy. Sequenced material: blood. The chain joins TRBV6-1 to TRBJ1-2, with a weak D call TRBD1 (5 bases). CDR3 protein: CASSRDPASYGYTF. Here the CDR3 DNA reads TGTGCCAGCAGTCGGGACCCAGCCAGCTATGGCTACACCTTC.